This T cell receptor beta chain was found in a study of T-cell memory formation after mild COVID-19. Study-level findings and limits: Second-wave clones with a day 37 peak had unconfirmed SARS-CoV-2 specificity. Balance between CD4 and CD8 was seen in clones contracting day 15 to 85, and a CD4+ lean was seen in later expanders. Researchers report contracting CD4+ clones mostly in CM and EM, with CD8+ clones in EMRA.

This clonotype came up a few times. The antigen remains undetermined. Germline CDR1 reads SGDLS; CDR2 reads YYNGEE. The length of the CDR3 is 14 residues. V lost 0 bases to trimming and J lost 2 bases, with 8 bases between them. 5'RACE primed from the constant segment yielded TCR alpha and TCR beta cDNA libraries bearing sample barcodes and UMIs. MiXCR, run by TCRdb on the 5' RACE reads, gives a single entry per CDR3 protein. The sample has just under 550,000 distinct CDR3 sequences; about 20% are singletons. Input material: PBMCs or a T cell subset sorted from them (not recorded which). The receptor was isolated from an adult woman who had mild COVID-19 (a few samples of this study predate the infection). Cell type and time point are not known. The chain links TRBV9 to TRBJ2-5; TRBD1 is a possible D gene (5 bases). Here the CDR3 DNA reads TGTGCCAGCAGCGTAGGGGGCACACAAGAGACCCAGTACTTC. The encoded protein is CASSVGGTQETQYF. The full variable domain, with the rest looked up from reference TRBV9 and TRBJ2-5, is DSGVTQTPKHLITATGQRVTLRCSPRSGDLSVYWYQQSLDQGLQFLIQYYNGEERAKGNILERFSAQQFPDLHSELNLSSLELGDSALYFCASSVGGTQETQYFGPGTRLLVL.